This T cell receptor beta chain comes out of a study of cytomegalovirus exposure and HLA in healthy donors. Study outcomes and limitations: Fewer N-insertions (relative to the roughly 630-donor mean) were reportedly seen in an Asian-associated ancestry cluster in a later analysis. Testing in vitro showed three CMV-associated chains specific for CMV antigens. With DRB1 most and HLA-C fewest, TCR association rates differed between HLA loci in a later analysis. A later analysis appeared to link common viral pathogens to several of the most significant clusters.

The PCR employed 60 Vbeta primers together with 13 Jbeta primers. Some clones are missing from TCRdb's copy, which holds only in-frame ones; the method was immunoSEQ multiplex PCR. The sample consists of 90,000 to 95,000 clones, over 70% of them appearing once. Concerning this clone itself: Its antigen is unknown.

The receptor was isolated from a girl aged 2 to 10 in good health and CMV-seropositive. Sequencing was performed on PBMCs.

As DNA, the CDR3 is TGTGCCAGCAGCTCGGGGACAGGGGGCTACTATGGCTACACCTTC. Residues: CASSSGTGGYYGYTF. This chain links TRBV7-8 with TRBJ1-2; TRBD1 agrees at 12 bases. The germline V gene encodes CDR1 SGHVS and CDR2 FQNEAQ. The CDR3 totals 15 residues. J lost 3 bases, V lost 4 bases, and 3 bases had no gene match. Drawing the rest from reference TRBV7-8 and TRBJ1-2, the complete variable domain is GAGVSQSPRYKVAKRGQDVALRCDPISGHVSLFWYQQALGQGPEFLTYFQNEAQLDKSGLPSDRFFAERPEGSVSTLKIQRTQQEDSAVYLCASSSGTGGYYGYTFGSGTRLTVV.